The 2 T cell receptor beta chains below come from one sample, sequenced in a study of T cell changes during pregnancy in multiple sclerosis. TCRdb's copy holds only in-frame clones and misses some; the assay was immunoSEQ multiplex PCR. The sample lists tens of thousands of clones, about 90% occurring once. The sequenced sample was peripheral blood, obtained in the second trimester of pregnancy. The receptors were gathered from a female donor with multiple sclerosis, enrolled in a pregnancy study.

V is TRBV15 and J is TRBJ1-6; D is uncertain. This CDR3 contains 16 residues. Germline lookup yields CDR1 LNHNV and CDR2 YYDKDF (reference sequence). V lost 1 base, J lost 7 bases, and 14 bases lay in between. The CDR3 loop is CATSRAEGIRNSPLHF. The CDR3, as DNA: TGTGCCACCAGCAGAGCGGAGGGCATCCGGAATTCACCCCTCCACTTT.

The chain has TRBV5-1 and TRBJ1-1; D is possibly TRBD1 (6 bases). From germline, CDR1 is SGHRS and CDR2 YFSETQ. The CDR3 is 14 residues long. V was clipped by 0 bases and J by 4 bases, with 10 bases between them. CDR3 protein: CASSLVGGVTEAFF. As DNA, the CDR3 is TGCGCCAGCAGCTTGGTTGGGGGCGTCACTGAAGCTTTCTTT.